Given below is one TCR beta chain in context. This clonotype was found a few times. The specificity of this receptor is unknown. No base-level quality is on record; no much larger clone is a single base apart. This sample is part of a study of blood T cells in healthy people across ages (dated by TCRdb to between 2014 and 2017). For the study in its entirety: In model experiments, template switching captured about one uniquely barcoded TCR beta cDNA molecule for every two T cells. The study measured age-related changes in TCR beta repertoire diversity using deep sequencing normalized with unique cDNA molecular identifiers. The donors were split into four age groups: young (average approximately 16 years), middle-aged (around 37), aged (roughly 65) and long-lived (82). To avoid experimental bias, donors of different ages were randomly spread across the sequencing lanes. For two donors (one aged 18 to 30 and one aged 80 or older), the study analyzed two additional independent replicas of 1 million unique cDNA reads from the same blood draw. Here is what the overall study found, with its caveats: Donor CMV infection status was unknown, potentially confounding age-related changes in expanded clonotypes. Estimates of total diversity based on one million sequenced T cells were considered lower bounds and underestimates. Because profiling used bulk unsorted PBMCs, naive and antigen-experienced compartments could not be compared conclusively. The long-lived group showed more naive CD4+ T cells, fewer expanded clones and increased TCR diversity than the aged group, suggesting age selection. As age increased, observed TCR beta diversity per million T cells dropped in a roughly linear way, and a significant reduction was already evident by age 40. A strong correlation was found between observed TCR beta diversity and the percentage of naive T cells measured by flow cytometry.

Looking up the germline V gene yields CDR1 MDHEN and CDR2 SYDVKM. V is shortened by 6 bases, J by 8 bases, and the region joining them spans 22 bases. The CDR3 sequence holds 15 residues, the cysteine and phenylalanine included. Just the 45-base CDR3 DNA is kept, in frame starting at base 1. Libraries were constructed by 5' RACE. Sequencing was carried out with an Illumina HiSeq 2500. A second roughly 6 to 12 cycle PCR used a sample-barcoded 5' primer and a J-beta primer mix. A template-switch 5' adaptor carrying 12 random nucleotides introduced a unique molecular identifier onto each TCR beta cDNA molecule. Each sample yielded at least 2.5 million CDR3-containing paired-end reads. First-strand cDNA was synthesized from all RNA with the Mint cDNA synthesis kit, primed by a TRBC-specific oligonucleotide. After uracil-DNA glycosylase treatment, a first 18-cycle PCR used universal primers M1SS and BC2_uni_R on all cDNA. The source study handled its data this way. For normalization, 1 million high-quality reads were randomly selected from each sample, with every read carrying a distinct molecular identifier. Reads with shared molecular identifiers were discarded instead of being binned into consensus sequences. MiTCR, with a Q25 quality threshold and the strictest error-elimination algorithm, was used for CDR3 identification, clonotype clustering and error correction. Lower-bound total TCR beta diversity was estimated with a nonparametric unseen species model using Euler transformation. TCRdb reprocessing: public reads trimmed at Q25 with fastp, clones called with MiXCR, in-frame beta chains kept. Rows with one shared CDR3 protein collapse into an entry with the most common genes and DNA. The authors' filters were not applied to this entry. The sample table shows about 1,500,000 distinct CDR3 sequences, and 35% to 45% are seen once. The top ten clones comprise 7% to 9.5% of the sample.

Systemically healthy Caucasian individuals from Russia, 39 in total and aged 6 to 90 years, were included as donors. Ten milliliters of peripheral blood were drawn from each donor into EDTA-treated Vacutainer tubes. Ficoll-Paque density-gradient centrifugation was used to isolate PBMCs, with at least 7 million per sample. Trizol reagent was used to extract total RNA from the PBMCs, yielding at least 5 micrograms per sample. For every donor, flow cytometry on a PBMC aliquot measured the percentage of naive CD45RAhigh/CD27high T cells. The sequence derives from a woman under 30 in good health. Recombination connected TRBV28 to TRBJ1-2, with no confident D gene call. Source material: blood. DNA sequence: TGTGCCAGCAGCCTACCTACGGACGGTTTGGGAGGCTACACCTTC. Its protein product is CASSLPTDGLGGYTF.